Shown below are 23 T cell receptor beta chains from a single sample sequenced in a study of shared clonotypes between healthy human individuals. Naive CD8 isolation took CD45RO-negative cells positively selected for CCR7 and excluded terminally differentiated effector memory CD45RA+ cells. The assay was immunoSEQ multiplex PCR, and TCRdb's table has in-frame clones only and misses some. The sample shows about 2 million clones, about 95% of them seen only once. Source material: naive CD8+ T cells sorted from blood. The receptors here all came from a man between 18 and 29 years old in good health.

This clone showed up just once. This chain connects TRBV7-8 to TRBJ1-1, with a possible D match to TRBD1 (5 bases). The CDR3 runs to 15 residues. CDR1 and CDR2 (germline): SGHVS, FQNEAQ. Trimming left V 3 bases short and J 3 bases short, with 14 bases between. The CDR3 protein is CASSLAPEGHTEAFF. In DNA, the CDR3 is TGTGCCAGCAGCTTGGCGCCCGAGGGGCACACTGAAGCTTTCTTT.

V gene TRBV5-6 combines with J gene TRBJ2-7; D is possibly TRBD2 (5 bases). Per germline, CDR1 SGHDT and CDR2 YYEEEE. CDR3 length equals 17 residues. The germline V and J ends were trimmed by 4 bases and 0 bases, with 20 bases remaining between them. The CDR3 region has the DNA TGTGCCAGCAGCATTCAACTTAGCGAGAGGAGCTCCTACGAGCAGTACTTC. This codes for CASSIQLSERSSYEQYF.

This sequence joins TRBV28 and TRBJ1-3; no reliable D call. The V end lost 7 bases, the J end lost 4 bases, and 11 bases lay between the germline ends. Germline CDR1 MDHEN, CDR2 SYDVKM. The CDR3 has 13 amino acids. The CDR3 region has the DNA TGTGCCAGCAACCAGAGAGGCGGAAACACCATATATTTT. Translating it yields CASNQRGGNTIYF.

The chain links TRBV6-1 to TRBJ1-4; 8 nucleotides align to TRBD1. The CDR3 is 15 residues long. V shed 4 bases, J shed 5 bases, and the junction held 6 bases outside the gene matches. The germline CDR1 and CDR2 sequences are MNHNS and SASEGT. The CDR3 reads CASSAGQGPNEKLFF. In DNA, the CDR3 is TGTGCCAGCAGTGCCGGACAGGGCCCGAATGAAAAACTGTTTTTT.

V gene TRBV27 combines with J gene TRBJ2-7; 7 nucleotides agree with TRBD2. The CDR3 has 16 amino acids. V was pared by 2 bases and J by 6 bases, with 13 bases of the junction left unmatched. Germline V CDR1 and CDR2: MNHEY, SMNVEV (reference sequence). CDR3 coding DNA: TGTGCCAGCAGTTTAACCCCCGGGGAGGGAGCCCTCGAGCAGTACTTC. Its protein product is CASSLTPGEGALEQYF.

V and J are TRBV7-2 and TRBJ2-7; 13 nucleotides agree with TRBD2. From germline, CDR1 is SGHTA and CDR2 FQGNSA. The CDR3 runs 16 residues. Unmatched junction bases numbered 8, after V lost 4 bases and J lost 5 bases. The chain's CDR3 is CASSWIGTSGMDEQYF. CDR3 bases: TGTGCCAGCAGCTGGATCGGGACTAGCGGGATGGACGAGCAGTACTTC.

This rearrangement joins TRBV6-6 to TRBJ1-4; D is perhaps TRBD1 (5 bases). The CDR3 covers 14 residues. CDR1 and CDR2 from the germline V gene are MNHNY and SVGAGI (reference sequence). Deletions cut 5 bases from V and 4 bases from J, with 11 bases between. CDR3 sequence: CASSLGVYNEKLFF. CDR3 nucleotides: TGTGCCAGCAGTCTGGGGGTGTATAATGAAAAACTGTTTTTT.

This chain uses TRBV7-9 with TRBJ1-2, with 8 positions matching TRBD1. The CDR3 length is 16 residues. Trimming removed 7 bases from V and 8 bases from J; junction bases left unmatched: 18. The germline V gene encodes CDR1 SEHNR and CDR2 FQNEAQ (reference sequence). CDR3: CASTSPQGQGLLGYTF. The CDR3 DNA reads as TGTGCCAGCACCAGCCCCCAAGGACAGGGCCTTTTGGGCTACACCTTC.

The V gene is TRBV6-5, the J gene TRBJ1-3, with TRBD1 matching over 10 bases. Germline CDR1 and CDR2: MNHEY and SVGAGI. J was trimmed by 2 bases and V by 6 bases; bases with no gene match: 4. The CDR3 totals 15 residues. CDR3 DNA: TGTGCCAGCAGGCGTGACAGGGGGCCTGGAAACACCATATATTTT. This encodes CASRRDRGPGNTIYF.

V is TRBV6-1 and J is TRBJ2-1; 11 positions agree with TRBD2. V trimming: 2 bases; J trimming: 8 bases; junction bases outside the gene matches: 8. Germline CDR1 MNHNS, CDR2 SASEGT. The CDR3 is 16 amino acids. In nucleotides, the CDR3 is TGTGCCAGCAGTGAATTACTAGCGGGAGAGGAGCATGAGCAGTTCTTC. It yields the protein CASSELLAGEEHEQFF.

This chain links TRBV7-8 with TRBJ2-7; possibly TRBD1 or TRBD2 for D (5 bases each). Germline V gene sequence: CDR1 SGHVS, CDR2 FQNEAQ. The CDR3 is made up of 13 amino acids. Deletions cut 6 bases from V and 7 bases from J, with 16 bases between. CDR3 DNA: TGTGCCAGCAGAGATGGGGGATTAGGGGAGCAGTACTTC. Translation gives CASRDGGLGEQYF.

The V call is TRBV6-8, the J call TRBJ2-2; 8 bases align to TRBD1. The trim removed 0 bases at V and 11 bases at J, leaving 11 bases unmatched. The V gene's germline CDR1 is MNHGY and CDR2 SAAAGT. This CDR3 region has 16 residues. The CDR3 sequence: CASSYSRENGTGELFF. CDR3 DNA sequence: TGTGCCAGCAGTTACTCGAGGGAAAACGGGACAGGAGAGCTGTTTTTT.

The chain has TRBV7-9 and TRBJ1-2; 7 bases line up with TRBD1. This CDR3 comprises 12 residues. The J segment lost 4 bases and the V segment lost 7 bases, leaving 3 bases of the junction unmatched. Germline assignment: CDR1 SEHNR and CDR2 FQNEAQ (reference sequence). The CDR3 protein is CASIRDSYGYTF. CDR3 bases: TGTGCCAGCATCAGGGACAGCTATGGCTACACCTTC.

The CDR3 loop reads CASSPGFGGAETQYF. DNA for the CDR3: TGTGCCAGCAGCCCGGGTTTTGGGGGCGCCGAGACCCAGTACTTC. The chain joins TRBV5-6 to TRBJ2-5; tentatively, D is TRBD1 (6 bases). The V gene's germline CDR1 is SGHDT and CDR2 YYEEEE. This CDR3 has 15 amino acids. The germline V and J ends were trimmed by 4 bases and 5 bases, with 18 bases remaining between them.

The genes are TRBV19 and TRBJ2-7, with D hard to call. Trimming left V 4 bases short and J 7 bases short, with 11 bases between. CDR1 and CDR2 from the germline V gene are LNHDA and SQIVND (reference sequence). The CDR3 runs 12 residues. The CDR3 spells CASSTDTREQYF. The CDR3 nucleotides are TGTGCCAGTAGTACAGACACGAGAGAGCAGTACTTC. Based on the CDR3 plus reference TRBV19 and TRBJ2-7, the full variable domain is DGGITQSPKYLFRKEGQNVTLSCEQNLNHDAMYWYRQDPGQGLRLIYYSQIVNDFQKGDIAEGYSVSREKKESFPLTVTSAQKNPTAFYLCASSTDTREQYFGPGTRLTVT.

The chain uses TRBV6-1 and TRBJ2-7; D gene ambiguous. The CDR3 loop spans 13 amino acids. The V end was cut by 4 bases, the J end by 3 bases, with 10 bases between. Germline values: CDR1 MNHNS, CDR2 SASEGT. Here the CDR3 reads CASSGDTVYEQYF. The CDR3 DNA sequence: TGTGCCAGCAGTGGTGATACGGTCTACGAGCAGTACTTC.

The rearrangement links TRBV5-1 to TRBJ2-7; D uncertain. The germline V gene encodes CDR1 SGHRS and CDR2 YFSETQ. The CDR3 is made up of 14 amino acids. V gave up 2 bases and J gave up 0 bases, with 9 bases separating them. The CDR3 sequence: CASSLYLSSYEQYF. For the CDR3, the DNA is TGCGCCAGCAGCTTATACTTGAGCTCCTACGAGCAGTACTTC.

To note about this clone: The sample carries other DNA sequences with the same CDR3. J is TRBJ2-7 and V is TRBV9; a weak D match, TRBD1 (6 bases). Between the trimmed V and J ends, which lost 0 bases and 2 bases, there was a span of 9 bases. The germline gives CDR1 SGDLS, CDR2 YYNGEE. This CDR3 has 14 residues. For the CDR3, the DNA is TGTGCCAGCAGCGTAGGGGACACCGCCTACGAGCAGTACTTC. Translating it yields CASSVGDTAYEQYF.

The CDR3 sequence: CASSFGDSGLSSYEQYF. The CDR3 DNA sequence: TGTGCCAGCAGCTTTGGGGATAGCGGCCTTAGTTCCTACGAGCAGTACTTC. The V and J genes are TRBV7-6 and TRBJ2-7, with D perhaps matching TRBD2 (6 bases). The CDR3 totals 17 residues. Germline CDR1 SGHVS, CDR2 FNYEAQ. The germline V and J ends were trimmed by 3 bases and 1 base, with 19 bases remaining between them. Based on the CDR3 plus reference TRBV7-6 and TRBJ2-7, the full variable domain is GAGVSQSPRYKVTKRGQDVALRCDPISGHVSLYWYRQALGQGPEFLTYFNYEAQQDKSGLPNDRFSAERPEGSISTLTIQRTEQRDSAMYRCASSFGDSGLSSYEQYFGPGTRLTVT.

The rearrangement joins TRBV4-3 to TRBJ2-1; 7 bases match TRBD2. The CDR3 runs 16 residues. Germline assignment: CDR1 LGHNA and CDR2 YSLEER. V was clipped by 1 base and J by 5 bases; unmatched bases: 8. The CDR3 spells CASSQVFGLVDNEQFF. In nucleotides, the CDR3 is TGCGCCAGCAGCCAAGTTTTCGGACTAGTCGACAATGAGCAGTTCTTC.

The chain couples TRBV27 to TRBJ1-2; 10 bases are shared with TRBD1. V gave up 4 bases and J gave up 7 bases; unmatched junction bases: 15. From germline, CDR1 is MNHEY and CDR2 SMNVEV (reference sequence). CDR3 length equals 17 residues. CDR3 sequence (DNA): TGTGCCAGCAGTTCCCCCGCCTCGGGGACAGGGGCCTCTGGCTACACCTTC. Protein sequence: CASSSPASGTGASGYTF.

This chain uses TRBV7-9 with TRBJ1-2, with unresolved D. CDR3 size: 14 residues. V lost 1 base and J 3 bases, leaving 9 bases between the germline ends. Germline V gene data show CDR1 as SEHNR and CDR2 as FQNEAQ (reference sequence). The CDR3 region is CASSLDDIDYGYTF. CDR3 sequence (DNA): TGTGCCAGCAGCTTAGATGACATTGACTATGGCTACACCTTC.

With respect to this clone: Other DNA variants within this sample encode the same CDR3. The chain has TRBV6-5 and TRBJ2-2; no clear D. Germline V gene data show CDR1 as MNHEY and CDR2 as SVGAGI. The CDR3 has 12 residues. V gave up 2 bases and J gave up 5 bases, with 3 bases separating them. CDR3 protein: CASSYPTGELFF. For the CDR3, the DNA is TGTGCCAGCAGTTACCCTACCGGGGAGCTGTTTTTT.